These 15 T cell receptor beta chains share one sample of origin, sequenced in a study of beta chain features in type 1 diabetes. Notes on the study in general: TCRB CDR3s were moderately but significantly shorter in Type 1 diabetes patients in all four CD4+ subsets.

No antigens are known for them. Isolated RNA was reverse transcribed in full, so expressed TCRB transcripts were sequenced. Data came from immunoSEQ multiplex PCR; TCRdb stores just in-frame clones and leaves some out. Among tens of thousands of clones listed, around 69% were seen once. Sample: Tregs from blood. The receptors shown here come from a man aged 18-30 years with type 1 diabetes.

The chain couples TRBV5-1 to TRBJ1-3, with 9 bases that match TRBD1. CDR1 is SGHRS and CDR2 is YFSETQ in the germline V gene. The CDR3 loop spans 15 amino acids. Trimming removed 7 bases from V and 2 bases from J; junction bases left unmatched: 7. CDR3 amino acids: CASARDRVPGNTIYF. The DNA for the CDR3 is TGCGCCAGCGCCCGGGACAGGGTACCTGGAAACACCATATATTTT. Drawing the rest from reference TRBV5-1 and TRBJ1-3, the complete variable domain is KAGVTQTPRYLIKTRGQQVTLSCSPISGHRSVSWYQQTPGQGLQFLFEYFSETQRNKGNFPGRFSGRQFSNSRSEMNVSTLELGDSALYLCASARDRVPGNTIYFGEGSWLTVV.

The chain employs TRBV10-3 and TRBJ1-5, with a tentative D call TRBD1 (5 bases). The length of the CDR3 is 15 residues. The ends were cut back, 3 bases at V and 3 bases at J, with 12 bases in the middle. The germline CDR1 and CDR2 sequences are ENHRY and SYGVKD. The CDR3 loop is CAISDGAWDNQPQHF. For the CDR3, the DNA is TGTGCCATCAGTGATGGGGCGTGGGACAATCAGCCCCAGCATTTT.

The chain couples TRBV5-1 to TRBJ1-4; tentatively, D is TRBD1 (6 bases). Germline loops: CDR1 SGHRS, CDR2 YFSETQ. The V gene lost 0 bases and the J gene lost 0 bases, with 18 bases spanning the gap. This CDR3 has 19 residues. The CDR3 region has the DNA TGCGCCAGCAGCTTGGGAGGAGTCCGGGGGGCTGCAACTAATGAAAAACTGTTTTTT. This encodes CASSLGGVRGAATNEKLFF.

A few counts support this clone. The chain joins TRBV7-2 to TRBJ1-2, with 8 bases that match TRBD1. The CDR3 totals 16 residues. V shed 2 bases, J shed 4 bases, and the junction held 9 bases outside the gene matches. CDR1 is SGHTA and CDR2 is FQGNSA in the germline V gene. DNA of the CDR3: TGTGCCAGCAGCTTAATGGCAGGGGGCCCCCTCTATGGCTACACCTTC. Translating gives CASSLMAGGPLYGYTF.

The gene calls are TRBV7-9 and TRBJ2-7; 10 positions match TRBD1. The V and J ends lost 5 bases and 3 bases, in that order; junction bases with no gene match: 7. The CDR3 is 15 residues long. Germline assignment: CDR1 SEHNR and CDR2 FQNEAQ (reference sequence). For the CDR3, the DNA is TGTGCCAGCAGCCTACGGACAGGGGGGAGCTACGAGCAGTACTTC. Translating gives CASSLRTGGSYEQYF.

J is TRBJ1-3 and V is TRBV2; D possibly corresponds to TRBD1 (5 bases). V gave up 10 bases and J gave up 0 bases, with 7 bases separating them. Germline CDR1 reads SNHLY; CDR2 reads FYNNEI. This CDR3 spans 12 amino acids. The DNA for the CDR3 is TGTGCCATGGGGCACTCTGGAAACACCATATATTTT. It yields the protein CAMGHSGNTIYF.

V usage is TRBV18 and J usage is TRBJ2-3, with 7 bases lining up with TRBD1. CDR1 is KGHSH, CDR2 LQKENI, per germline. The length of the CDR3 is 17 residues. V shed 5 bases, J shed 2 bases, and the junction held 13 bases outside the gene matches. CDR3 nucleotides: TGTGCCAGCTCAAGGCTGACGGGACAGCAACCCACAGATACGCAGTATTTT. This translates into CASSRLTGQQPTDTQYF.

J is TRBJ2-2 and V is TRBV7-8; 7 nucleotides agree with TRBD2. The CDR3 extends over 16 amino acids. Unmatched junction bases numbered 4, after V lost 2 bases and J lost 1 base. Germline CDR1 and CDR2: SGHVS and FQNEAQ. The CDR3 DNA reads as TGTGCCAGCAGCTTACGGGGGGTAGTGAACACCGGGGAGCTGTTTTTT. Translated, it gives CASSLRGVVNTGELFF. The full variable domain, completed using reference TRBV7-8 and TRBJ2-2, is GAGVSQSPRYKVAKRGQDVALRCDPISGHVSLFWYQQALGQGPEFLTYFQNEAQLDKSGLPSDRFFAERPEGSVSTLKIQRTQQEDSAVYLCASSLRGVVNTGELFFGEGSRLTVL.

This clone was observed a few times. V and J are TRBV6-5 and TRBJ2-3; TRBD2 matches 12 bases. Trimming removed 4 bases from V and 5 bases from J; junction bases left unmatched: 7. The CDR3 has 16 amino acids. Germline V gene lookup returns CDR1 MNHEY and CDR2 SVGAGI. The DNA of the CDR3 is TGTGCCAGCAGTTCGCTACTAGCGGGAGGTGGAGATACGCAGTATTTT. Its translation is CASSSLLAGGGDTQYF.

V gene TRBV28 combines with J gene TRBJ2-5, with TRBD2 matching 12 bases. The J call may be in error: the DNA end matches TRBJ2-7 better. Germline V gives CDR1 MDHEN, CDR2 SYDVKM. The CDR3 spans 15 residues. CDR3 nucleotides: TGTGCCAGCAGTCCCACTAGCGGGGGGTCCTACGAGCAGTACTTC. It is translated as CASSPTSGGSYEQYF.

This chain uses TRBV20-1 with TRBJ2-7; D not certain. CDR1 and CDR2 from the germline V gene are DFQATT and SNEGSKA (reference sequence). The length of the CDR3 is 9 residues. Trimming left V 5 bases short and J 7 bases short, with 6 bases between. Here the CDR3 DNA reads TGCAGTGCTTCCTCTGAGCAGTACTTC. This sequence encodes CSASSEQYF.

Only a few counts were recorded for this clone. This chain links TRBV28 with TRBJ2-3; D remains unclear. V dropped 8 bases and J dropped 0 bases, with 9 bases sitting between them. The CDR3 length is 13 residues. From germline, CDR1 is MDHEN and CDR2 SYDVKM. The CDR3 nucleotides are TGTGCCAGCCGTATCCAGAGCACAGATACGCAGTATTTT. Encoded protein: CASRIQSTDTQYF.

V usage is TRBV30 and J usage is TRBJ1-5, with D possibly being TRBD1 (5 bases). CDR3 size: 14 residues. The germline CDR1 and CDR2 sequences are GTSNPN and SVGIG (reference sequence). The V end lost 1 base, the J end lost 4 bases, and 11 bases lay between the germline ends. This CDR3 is CAWSAGGANQPQHF. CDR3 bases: TGTGCCTGGAGTGCCGGCGGGGCTAATCAGCCCCAGCATTTT.

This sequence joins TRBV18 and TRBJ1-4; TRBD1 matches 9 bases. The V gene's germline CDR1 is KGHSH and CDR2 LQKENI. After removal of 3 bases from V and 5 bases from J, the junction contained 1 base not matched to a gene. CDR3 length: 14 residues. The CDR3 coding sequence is TGTGCCAGCTCACCGGGACAGGGAAATGAAAAACTGTTTTTT. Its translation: CASSPGQGNEKLFF.

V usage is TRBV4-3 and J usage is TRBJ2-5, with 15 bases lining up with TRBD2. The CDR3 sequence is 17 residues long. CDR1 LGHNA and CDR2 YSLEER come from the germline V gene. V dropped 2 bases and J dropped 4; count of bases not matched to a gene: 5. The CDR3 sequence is CASSQTLGLAGGETQYF. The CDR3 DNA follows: TGCGCCAGCAGCCAAACCCTGGGACTAGCGGGGGGAGAGACCCAGTACTTC.